These 24 T cell receptor beta chains were sequenced from one sample in a study of shared clonotypes between healthy human individuals. CD45RO-negative, CCR7-selected cells formed the naive CD8 fraction, which excluded terminally differentiated effector memory CD45RA+ cells. Clones were read by immunoSEQ multiplex PCR, and TCRdb kept only the in-frame ones, dropping some. The repertoire holds millions of clones, with 93% as singletons. The sample consisted of naive CD8+ T cells from PBMCs. The receptor set was obtained from a man between 18 and 35 years old in good health. Some clones in this sample may be carry-over from other donors' samples.

The V and J genes are TRBV27 and TRBJ2-1; 13 nucleotides match TRBD2. Germline-derived CDR1 and CDR2 are MNHEY and SMNVEV (reference sequence). The V segment lost 7 bases and the J segment 4 bases; nucleotides outside the gene matches: 16. There are 19 residues in the CDR3. The CDR3 loop is CASTYTGLAGLDPYNEQFF. In DNA form, the CDR3 reads TGTGCCAGCACCTACACGGGACTAGCGGGACTTGACCCTTACAATGAGCAGTTCTTC.

The chain employs TRBV28 and TRBJ2-2; D may correspond to TRBD1 or TRBD2 (5 bases each). This CDR3 comprises 19 residues. Trimming pared 3 bases from V and 3 bases from J, leaving 23 bases between. Germline V lookup: CDR1 MDHEN, CDR2 SYDVKM. CDR3 coding DNA: TGTGCCAGCAGTTTCGATGGGACCCTTGGTTTTAGTGACACCGGGGAGCTGTTTTTT. Translation gives CASSFDGTLGFSDTGELFF.

The CDR3 region is CASSLPSGRDEQFF. DNA of the CDR3: TGTGCCAGCAGCTTGCCCAGCGGGAGGGATGAGCAGTTCTTC. The gene calls are TRBV27 and TRBJ2-1; 10 bases fit TRBD2. CDR3 length: 14 residues. Germline V gives CDR1 MNHEY, CDR2 SMNVEV (reference sequence). Trimming at V came to 6 bases and at J to 8 bases, leaving 7 bases not matched to a gene.

The rearrangement joins TRBV5-6 to TRBJ2-2, with D possibly being TRBD1 (7 bases). Germline V CDR1 and CDR2: SGHDT, YYEEEE. V lost 7 bases, J lost 4 bases, and 14 bases lay in between. There are 14 residues in the CDR3. CDR3 sequence: CASGGTALTGELFF. In DNA form, the CDR3 reads TGTGCCAGCGGGGGGACAGCACTCACCGGGGAGCTGTTTTTT.

The chain combines TRBV4-3 with TRBJ1-4; TRBD1 might be the D (5 bases). The V end lost 0 bases, the J end lost 4 bases, and 12 bases lay between the germline ends. CDR3 size: 16 residues. Germline CDR1 reads LGHNA; CDR2 reads YSLEER. The CDR3 reads CASSQDGGGFNEKLFF. The CDR3 DNA follows: TGCGCCAGCAGCCAAGATGGCGGGGGTTTTAATGAAAAACTGTTTTTT.

This chain connects TRBV7-9 to TRBJ2-1, with D uncertain. The CDR3 covers 15 residues. V was clipped by 5 bases and J by 0 bases, with 11 bases between them. Germline V gene sequence: CDR1 SEHNR, CDR2 FQNEAQ (reference sequence). This CDR3 reads CASSPALSSYNEQFF. In DNA form, the CDR3 reads TGTGCCAGCAGCCCAGCGCTAAGCTCCTACAATGAGCAGTTCTTC.

This chain connects TRBV14 to TRBJ2-7, with 8 bases identical to TRBD1. J gave up 5 bases and V 0 bases, and 9 bases lay outside the gene matches. The CDR3 has 16 residues. The germline gives CDR1 SGHDN, CDR2 FVKESK. CDR3 bases: TGTGCCAGCAGCCAAGATTGGGGCAGGGGGCGGAACGAGCAGTACTTC. It specifies CASSQDWGRGRNEQYF.

The V gene is TRBV7-9, the J gene TRBJ2-6; D is ambiguous. Per germline, CDR1 SEHNR and CDR2 FQNEAQ (reference sequence). The CDR3 is 12 amino acids. Trimming removed 4 bases at V and 3 bases at J, with 1 base between. The CDR3 reads CASSYGANVLTF. The CDR3 DNA sequence: TGTGCCAGCAGCTATGGGGCCAACGTCCTGACTTTC.

This clone was observed a handful of times. V gene TRBV28 combines with J gene TRBJ1-1; D might be TRBD1 (5 bases). The V end was cut by 3 bases, the J end by 8 bases, with 10 bases between. Germline V gene data show CDR1 as MDHEN and CDR2 as SYDVKM. The CDR3 spans 12 residues. This chain's CDR3 is CASSLGTREAFF. The DNA of the CDR3 is TGTGCCAGCAGTTTGGGGACGAGGGAAGCTTTCTTT.

The rearrangement links TRBV27 to TRBJ2-5; D is ambiguous. The CDR3 extends over 14 amino acids. Trimming removed 7 bases from V and 1 base from J, with 13 bases in between. CDR1 is MNHEY, CDR2 SMNVEV, per germline (reference sequence). The CDR3 DNA reads as TGTGCCAGCACCCCCAGAGGCGGCCAAGAGACCCAGTACTTC. Its translation is CASTPRGGQETQYF.

The chain carries TRBV11-2 and TRBJ2-2; D not certain. Germline CDR1 and CDR2: SGHAT and FQNNGV. V was shortened by 6 bases and J by 1 base, with 15 bases between the two germline ends. The CDR3 covers 16 residues. This chain's CDR3 is CASRPKAVLNTGELFF. The CDR3 DNA is TGTGCCAGCAGGCCTAAGGCAGTTTTGAACACCGGGGAGCTGTTTTTT.

The J gene is TRBJ2-1, the V gene TRBV10-1; tentative D call: TRBD2 (7 bases). Per the germline V gene, CDR1 is WNHNN and CDR2 is SYGVQD (reference sequence). The V gene lost 8 bases and the J gene lost 6 bases, with 20 bases spanning the gap. The CDR3 has 15 amino acids. CDR3: CASSELGEGVNEQFF. The DNA of the CDR3 is TGCGCCAGCTCTGAACTGGGGGAGGGGGTCAATGAGCAGTTCTTC.

V and J are TRBV28 and TRBJ1-3, with D perhaps matching TRBD1 (5 bases). This CDR3 has 14 residues. V lost 3 bases and J lost 6, with 12 bases in between. CDR1 and CDR2 (germline): MDHEN, SYDVKM. In DNA, the CDR3 is TGTGCCAGCAGTTTCAGGGAAGGGGAAAACACCATATATTTT. This sequence encodes CASSFREGENTIYF.

The chain is built from TRBV6-1 and TRBJ1-2; the D gene is possibly TRBD1 (5 bases). Germline assignment: CDR1 MNHNS and CDR2 SASEGT. CDR3 length equals 15 residues. The V end lost 0 bases, the J end lost 6 bases, and 14 bases lay between the germline ends. This CDR3 is CASSEARWGKDGYTF. The CDR3 DNA sequence: TGTGCCAGCAGTGAAGCGCGGTGGGGGAAGGATGGCTACACCTTC.

This chain joins TRBV19 and TRBJ2-7; D is unresolved. Germline-derived CDR1 and CDR2 are LNHDA and SQIVND (reference sequence). This CDR3 has 15 amino acids. V was trimmed by 5 bases and J by 3 bases, leaving 17 bases between them. The CDR3, as DNA: TGTGCCAGTAGTCTTCAGGTGGGCTTAAACTACGAGCAGTACTTC. Its translation is CASSLQVGLNYEQYF.

V gene TRBV7-2 combines with J gene TRBJ2-7, with 9 bases fitting TRBD2. Germline-derived CDR1 and CDR2 are SGHTA and FQGNSA. The CDR3 has 16 residues. J gave up 4 bases and V 3 bases, and 10 bases lay outside the gene matches. The CDR3 sequence is CASSLSPGTSKYEQYF. The DNA for the CDR3 is TGTGCCAGCAGCTTGAGTCCCGGGACTAGCAAGTACGAGCAGTACTTC.

The J gene is TRBJ2-3, the V gene TRBV9, with D perhaps matching TRBD1 (5 bases). Germline CDR1 SGDLS, CDR2 YYNGEE. The CDR3 is made up of 12 amino acids. Between the trimmed V and J ends, which lost 4 bases and 6 bases, there was a span of 9 bases. The CDR3 coding sequence is TGTGCCAGCAGCTTATCAGGGGATACGCAGTATTTT. This gives the protein CASSLSGDTQYF.

This clone came up once. The genes are TRBV14 and TRBJ1-1; tentative D call: TRBD1 (6 bases). V shed 3 bases and J shed 4 bases, with 9 bases lying between them. CDR3 length: 13 amino acids. Looked up from germline, CDR1 is SGHDN and CDR2 is FVKESK. The CDR3 spells CASSQGARTEAFF. Written as DNA, the CDR3 is TGTGCCAGCAGCCAGGGGGCGCGCACTGAAGCTTTCTTT.

The chain is built from TRBV6-6 and TRBJ2-5; 11 bases line up with TRBD1. This CDR3 comprises 16 residues. Trimming took 2 bases from V and 5 from J; bases not matched to a gene: 7. Germline CDR1 MNHNY, CDR2 SVGAGI (reference sequence). The CDR3 reads CASSYGTGGFMETQYF. CDR3 nucleotides: TGTGCCAGCAGTTACGGGACAGGGGGGTTTATGGAGACCCAGTACTTC.

J is TRBJ1-1 and V is TRBV7-9; D may be TRBD1 (5 bases). The CDR3 covers 13 residues. V lost 7 bases and J 5 bases, leaving 14 bases between the germline ends. Looked up from germline, CDR1 is SEHNR and CDR2 is FQNEAQ (reference sequence). CDR3 bases: TGTGCCAGCACCTTGACAGTGGTGACTGAAGCTTTCTTT. As protein: CASTLTVVTEAFF.

The chain joins TRBV27 to TRBJ2-7; TRBD2 matches at 14 bases. Trimming took 6 bases from V and 2 from J; bases not matched to a gene: 9. Germline-derived CDR1 and CDR2 are MNHEY and SMNVEV (reference sequence). The CDR3 length is 17 residues. CDR3 loop: CASRQGLAGEVAYEQYF. CDR3 in DNA: TGTGCCAGCAGACAGGGACTAGCGGGAGAGGTCGCCTACGAGCAGTACTTC.

In DNA, the CDR3 is TGTGCCAGCAGCCGCCGAATCGGGACTAGCAGAAATCCGAACACCGGGGAGCTGTTTTTT. Its protein is CASSRRIGTSRNPNTGELFF. J is TRBJ2-2 and V is TRBV11-3, with 9 positions matching TRBD2. V was clipped by 5 bases and J by 0 bases; unmatched bases: 16. The length of the CDR3 is 20 residues. Germline CDR1 and CDR2: SGHNT and YENEEA.

The rearrangement links TRBV5-1 to TRBJ2-2; D gene unclear. Trimming left V 2 bases short and J 2 bases short, with 7 bases between. Germline CDR1 and CDR2: SGHRS and YFSETQ. CDR3 length: 14 amino acids. The CDR3 coding sequence is TGCGCCAGCAGCTTTACAGACAACACCGGGGAGCTGTTTTTT. Translating gives CASSFTDNTGELFF.

The rearrangement uses TRBV7-9 and TRBJ1-4; perhaps TRBD1 as D (5 bases). Germline assignment: CDR1 SEHNR and CDR2 FQNEAQ (reference sequence). V lost 2 bases to trimming and J lost 6 bases, with 10 bases between them. The CDR3 is 14 residues long. Here the CDR3 DNA reads TGTGCCAGCAGCTTACCAAGGGGAGATGAAAAACTGTTTTTT. It yields the protein CASSLPRGDEKLFF. Variable domain in full (rest from reference TRBV7-9 and TRBJ1-4): DTGVSQNPRHKITKRGQNVTFRCDPISEHNRLYWYRQTLGQGPEFLTYFQNEAQLEKSRLLSDRFSAERPKGSFSTLEIQRTEQGDSAMYLCASSLPRGDEKLFFGSGTQLSVL.